This is a list of T cell receptor beta chains from one sample in a study of OX40 agonist ivuxolimab in advanced cancers. Clones were sequenced by immunoSEQ multiplex PCR, and TCRdb holds only the in-frame ones, with some missing. The data hold tens of thousands of clones, with approximately 83% observed a single time. The material was CD4+ or CD8+ T cells sorted from blood, obtained in a trial of the OX40 agonist ivuxolimab. The receptors derive from an adult with an advanced solid tumor such as melanoma, head and neck, liver or kidney cancer. Each CDR3 is given without its conserved first and last residue. A D gene is named only where the DNA matches it firmly. The size of a clone is reported for some rows only, either as once, few or many, or as a class for expanded clones.

TRBJ2-7	TRBD2	TRBV19	.	ASVPRGGGAFEQY
TRBJ2-5	.	TRBV27	.	ASSLSFGSQETQY
TRBJ1-3	.	TRBV25-1	.	ASSVGLWSSGNTIY
TRBJ2-6	.	TRBV10-1	.	ASSKTPQSRANVLT
TRBJ1-2	TRBD1	TRBV29-1	.	SAHSPGTGRSYT
TRBJ2-7	TRBD1	TRBV5-6	.	ASTSLTGKEQY
TRBJ1-2	.	TRBV11-3	.	ASSLRGGYGYT
TRBJ1-3	.	TRBV19	medium-sized	ASSIGTGGNTIY
TRBJ1-5	.	TRBV2	.	ASSAGNSNQPQH
TRBJ2-3	TRBD2	TRBV5-4	.	ASSPGTTLTDTQY
TRBJ1-3	.	TRBV18	.	ASSPPPGNTIY
TRBJ1-4	.	TRBV6-5	.	ASSESGLREKLF
TRBJ1-1	.	TRBV7-2	.	ASSLETRITEAF
TRBJ1-1	TRBD1	TRBV5-6	.	ASSLGTGLAEAF
TRBJ1-4	TRBD1	TRBV18	.	ASSPTGPFNEKLF
TRBJ1-6	.	TRBV7-8	.	ASSLGGWVSPLH
TRBJ1-1	.	TRBV18	.	ASSPYRDSEAF
TRBJ1-2	TRBD1	TRBV5-4	once	ASRSTGGAGLGYT
TRBJ2-2	.	TRBV6-1	.	ASSSGTNTGELF
TRBJ1-6	TRBD1	TRBV28	.	ASSFPGTGYSPLH
TRBJ2-2	TRBD1	TRBV27	.	ASLTGGNTGELF
TRBJ1-1	TRBD1	TRBV4-1	.	ASSHRDRGREEAF
TRBJ2-6	TRBD1	TRBV7-9	few	ASSLGRGTGANVLT
TRBJ1-5	.	TRBV6-4	.	ASSTGGGRPQH
TRBJ1-4	.	TRBV5-1	.	ASSFQGPEKLF
TRBJ1-2	TRBD1	TRBV5-1	.	ASSLPDRSYGYT
TRBJ2-7	TRBD1	TRBV5-1	few	ASSSQGPNYEQY
TRBJ2-3	TRBD1	TRBV15	.	ATRPTQGARTDTQY
TRBJ1-1	.	TRBV6-1	.	ASSPVDMNTEAF
TRBJ2-5	TRBD2	TRBV19	.	ASMRRGGIETQY
TRBJ2-5	TRBD1	TRBV27	.	ASSLSRTGALSQY
TRBJ1-3	.	TRBV7-2	.	ASSLATWGVGNTIY
TRBJ1-2	.	TRBV9	.	ASSPTDFVVYGYT
TRBJ2-7	.	TRBV2	.	ASSRTATSYEQY
TRBJ2-5	TRBD1	TRBV7-8	.	ASSFNRGHGEY
TRBJ2-5	.	TRBV7-7	.	ASSSQGRGQETQY
TRBJ2-6	.	TRBV7-2	.	ASSRQGGSGANVLT
TRBJ2-2	TRBD1	TRBV11-2	.	ASSLVGQGFAGELF
TRBJ2-5	.	TRBV10-3	.	AISGGVWETQY
TRBJ1-1	.	TRBV19	.	ASSIWGLDTEAF
TRBJ1-3	TRBD1	TRBV5-1	.	ASSPGQGGSGNTIY
TRBJ1-1	.	TRBV2	.	ASSEAAGSEAF
TRBJ2-6	.	TRBV9	.	ASSTPGANVLT
TRBJ2-3	.	TRBV19	.	ASRQTGASSTDTQY
TRBJ1-4	TRBD1	TRBV9	.	ASSAYRGSNEKLF
TRBJ2-5	TRBD2	TRBV5-4	.	ASSSPGSGGARETQY
TRBJ1-6	.	TRBV6-5	.	ASSSRDGDLSPLH
TRBJ1-2	.	TRBV5-1	.	ASSLGAASNYGYT
TRBJ2-4	.	TRBV5-4	.	ASSLDGNLAKNIQY
TRBJ1-3	.	TRBV5-8	.	ASSLWGKRNTGNTIY
TRBJ1-6	.	TRBV19	.	ASGRASSYNSPLH